This TCR beta chain was captured in a study of blood T cell repertoires in COVID-19. Overall study: The cDNA or gDNA used as material had been derived from T cells, B-cell-depleted T cells, or PBMCs.

The authors' processing: For nucleated cells, counts were estimated from reference gene primer amplification. Here immunoSEQ multiplex PCR was the method, and the copy in TCRdb shows in-frame clones only, minus some. V, J and clone size derive from that table, while D and trimming were established from the DNA sequence. The sample includes around 160,000 clones, roughly 83% of them seen just once. With 0 bases removed from V and 4 bases from J, the gap between germline ends came to 13 bases. This CDR3 contains 15 residues. Per the germline V gene, CDR1 is SEHNR and CDR2 is FQNEAQ (reference sequence).

What was sequenced was PBMCs or T cells enriched from blood (not recorded which). The V gene is TRBV7-9, the J gene TRBJ2-7; perhaps TRBD2 as D (8 bases). This TCR was recovered from a woman aged 55-70 years who had recovered from COVID-19. The DNA for the CDR3 is TGTGCCAGCAGCTTAGCACAGGGGACTAGGTACGAGCAGTACTTC. This encodes CASSLAQGTRYEQYF.